A single sample is the source of the 26 T cell receptor beta chains below, sequenced in a study of blood T cell repertoires in COVID-19. Method: immunoSEQ multiplex PCR; TCRdb's copy keeps in-frame clones and lacks some. This table holds about 55,000 clones, roughly 85% found once. Sequencing was done on a sample of peripheral blood. The receptors stem from a human donor in a cohort sampled during active COVID-19.

V gene TRBV5-6 combines with J gene TRBJ2-7, with 7 bases identical to TRBD1. The ends lost 4 bases at V and 6 bases at J; junction bases unmatched: 7. This CDR3 has 13 residues. CDR1 SGHDT and CDR2 YYEEEE come from the germline V gene. CDR3 DNA sequence: TGTGCCAGCAGCCAAGGACAGGTGCGCGAGCAGTACTTC. This sequence encodes CASSQGQVREQYF.

This chain joins TRBV7-2 and TRBJ1-2; TRBD1 might be the D (6 bases). The germline CDR1 and CDR2 sequences are SGHTA and FQGNSA. V lost 1 base and J lost 9, with 21 bases in between. The CDR3 spans 16 residues. CDR3 protein: CASSLDQGRAISSYTF. Written as DNA, the CDR3 is TGTGCCAGCAGCTTAGATCAGGGGAGGGCAATTAGTAGCTACACCTTC.

This chain links TRBV7-9 with TRBJ2-5; 8 nucleotides agree with TRBD1. Looked up from germline, CDR1 is SEHNR and CDR2 is FQNEAQ (reference sequence). The CDR3 has 17 amino acids. Unmatched junction bases numbered 9, after V lost 0 bases and J lost 3 bases. CDR3 sequence: CASSLAIMTGEEETQYF. The DNA of the CDR3 is TGTGCCAGCAGCTTAGCAATTATGACAGGGGAGGAAGAGACCCAGTACTTC.

The genes are TRBV6-6 and TRBJ2-2, with unresolved D. The CDR3 extends over 16 amino acids. The V and J ends lost 0 bases and 7 bases respectively, with 15 bases between them. Germline CDR1 and CDR2: MNHNY and SVGAGI (reference sequence). In DNA form, the CDR3 reads TGTGCCAGCAGTTACTCAGGCCCGGCCTCGGGCGGGGAGCTGTTTTTT. Translated: CASSYSGPASGGELFF.

The V call is TRBV5-1, the J call TRBJ1-1, with a tentative D call TRBD1 (6 bases). Germline CDR1 SGHRS, CDR2 YFSETQ. The V gene lost 7 bases and the J gene lost 4 bases, with 14 bases spanning the gap. The CDR3 sequence is 13 residues long. The CDR3 sequence is CASSGGLVTEAFF. The CDR3 nucleotides are TGCGCCAGCTCGGGGGGCTTGGTCACTGAAGCTTTCTTT.

The V and J genes are TRBV4-1 and TRBJ2-4, with 7 nucleotides matching TRBD1. The CDR3 has 14 residues. Germline CDR1 is MGHRA and CDR2 is YSYEKL. V dropped 4 bases and J dropped 2; count of bases not matched to a gene: 2. CDR3 DNA sequence: TGCGCCAGCAGCCCGACAGGGACCAAAAACATTCAGTACTTC. Its protein is CASSPTGTKNIQYF.

The CDR3 DNA follows: TGTGCCAGTAGTGCAGCTAGCGGTATAGCCAAAAACATTCAGTACTTC. It encodes CASSAASGIAKNIQYF. The chain links TRBV19 to TRBJ2-4, with 7 nucleotides matching TRBD2. CDR3 size: 16 residues. The germline gives CDR1 LNHDA, CDR2 SQIVND (reference sequence). V trimming: 5 bases; J trimming: 0 bases; junction bases outside the gene matches: 7.

The chain employs TRBV7-6 and TRBJ2-3, with 9 bases aligning to TRBD1. Unmatched junction bases numbered 7, after V lost 5 bases and J lost 4 bases. The length of the CDR3 is 15 residues. The germline V gene encodes CDR1 SGHVS and CDR2 FNYEAQ. The CDR3 DNA reads as TGTGCCAGCAGCCGTAGGACAGGGGACGCAGATACGCAGTATTTT. Protein sequence: CASSRRTGDADTQYF.

The CDR3 sequence: CASTASGSGYEQFF. The CDR3 DNA is TGTGCCAGCACCGCTAGCGGGAGTGGGTATGAGCAGTTCTTC. The rearrangement links TRBV11-2 to TRBJ2-1; 10 nucleotides line up with TRBD2. The CDR3 contains 14 residues. Per germline, CDR1 SGHAT and CDR2 FQNNGV. Losses at the gene ends were 7 bases for V and 8 bases for J; bases not matched to a gene: 8.

The rearrangement joins TRBV3-1 (or the pseudogene TRBV3-2) to TRBJ2-2; 10 bases match TRBD2. This CDR3 has 18 residues. V was pared by 6 bases and J by 5 bases, with 15 bases of the junction left unmatched. Germline V gene lookup returns CDR1 LGHDT and CDR2 YNNKEL (reference sequence). The CDR3 spells CASRKREGRSSLTGELFF. CDR3 nucleotides: TGTGCCAGCAGAAAGCGGGAGGGCCGTTCGTCGTTGACCGGGGAGCTGTTTTTT.

The chain joins TRBV27 to TRBJ2-2, with D possibly being TRBD2 (7 bases). Per germline, CDR1 MNHEY and CDR2 SMNVEV (reference sequence). This CDR3 has 15 amino acids. Deletions cut 6 bases from V and 5 bases from J, with 16 bases between. CDR3 loop: CASRGAGAGTGELFF. CDR3 bases: TGTGCCAGCAGGGGGGCGGGAGCCGGGACCGGGGAGCTGTTTTTT.

V is TRBV30 and J is TRBJ1-5; D perhaps matches TRBD1 (5 bases). Trimming took 2 bases from V and 4 from J, leaving 9 bases between them. This CDR3 is 13 amino acids long. CDR1 and CDR2 (germline): GTSNPN, SVGIG (reference sequence). In DNA, the CDR3 is TGTGCCTGGAGTTACAGGCCGAATCAGCCCCAGCATTTT. This encodes CAWSYRPNQPQHF.

CDR3 bases: TGTGCCAGCAGTTACAGGAATAGCGGGGGCACAGATACGCAGTATTTT. It specifies CASSYRNSGGTDTQYF. The chain recombines TRBV6-2 or TRBV6-3 with TRBJ2-3; TRBD2 aligns across 8 bases. Germline trimming cut 2 bases from V and 1 base from J; bases unmatched to any gene: 5. The germline gives CDR1 MNHEY, CDR2 SVGEGT. CDR3 length equals 16 residues.

This sequence joins TRBV4-1 and TRBJ2-1; possibly TRBD2 for D (6 bases). V lost 4 bases and J lost 10, with 17 bases in between. The CDR3 has 14 residues. Germline lookup yields CDR1 MGHRA and CDR2 YSYEKL. The CDR3 region is CASSRTDLSGEQFF. The CDR3 DNA follows: TGCGCCAGCAGCCGCACCGATCTCAGCGGGGAGCAGTTCTTC.

The chain carries TRBV6-2 or TRBV6-3 and TRBJ2-7; 8 nucleotides agree with TRBD1. Germline assignment: CDR1 MNHEY and CDR2 SVGEGT. This CDR3 spans 16 amino acids. The V gene end was trimmed by 5 bases and the J gene end by 6 bases; junction bases not matched to a gene: 15. The CDR3 protein is CASSTLLDRVDGEQYF. The CDR3 bases are TGTGCCAGCAGTACCCTCCTGGACAGGGTCGATGGCGAGCAGTACTTC.

The chain joins TRBV5-4 to TRBJ2-3, with a weak D call TRBD2 (6 bases). V was pared by 4 bases and J by 5 bases, with 8 bases between. Germline CDR1 reads SGHNT; CDR2 reads YYREEE (reference sequence). This CDR3 region has 12 residues. The CDR3: CASSRRGDTQYF. The CDR3 coding sequence is TGTGCCAGCAGCCGGCGGGGAGATACGCAGTATTTT.

In nucleotides, the CDR3 is TGTGCCAGCTCACCACCCGAACAGGTGGGTCAGCCCCAGCATTTT. Translated: CASSPPEQVGQPQHF. The chain recombines TRBV18 with TRBJ1-5; D is perhaps TRBD1 (5 bases). Germline V gene lookup returns CDR1 KGHSH and CDR2 LQKENI. The CDR3 has 15 amino acids. V lost 0 bases to trimming and J lost 6 bases, with 12 bases between them.

V usage is TRBV18 and J usage is TRBJ1-6; 8 positions agree with TRBD1. V gave up 3 bases and J gave up 8 bases; unmatched junction bases: 9. CDR3 size: 16 residues. From germline, CDR1 is KGHSH and CDR2 LQKENI. The CDR3 bases are TGTGCCAGCTCACCCCGGACAGGGACCGGAGATTCACCCCTCCACTTT. This encodes CASSPRTGTGDSPLHF.

V usage is TRBV7-2 and J usage is TRBJ2-1, with TRBD2 identical over 7 bases. In germline, CDR1 is SGHTA, CDR2 FQGNSA. After removal of 3 bases from V and 7 bases from J, the junction contained 9 bases not matched to a gene. This CDR3 is 15 amino acids long. The CDR3 spells CASSFLAGVDNEQFF. The DNA of the CDR3 is TGTGCCAGCAGCTTTTTGGCGGGAGTGGATAATGAGCAGTTCTTC.

This clone has only a few counts. V and J are TRBV5-4 and TRBJ2-2; D is perhaps TRBD2 (6 bases). CDR1 is SGHNT and CDR2 is YYREEE in the germline V gene (reference sequence). The CDR3 runs to 15 residues. Trimming shortened V by 5 bases and J by 2 bases, and 13 bases separated the two germline ends. The CDR3 DNA reads as TGTGCCAGCAGGTCCCCGGGACTTAACACCGGGGAGCTGTTTTTT. This sequence encodes CASRSPGLNTGELFF.

The V gene is TRBV6-2 or TRBV6-3, the J gene TRBJ2-7; D gene uncertain. V lost 0 bases, J lost 1 base, and 7 bases lay in between. This CDR3 has 14 amino acids. CDR1 and CDR2 from the germline V gene are MNHEY and SVGEGT. CDR3 residues: CASSYSSGSYEQYF. Here the CDR3 DNA reads TGTGCCAGCAGTTACTCTTCAGGTTCCTACGAGCAGTACTTC.

This chain joins TRBV6-5 and TRBJ2-3; 8 bases agree with TRBD2. The CDR3 runs 16 residues. Losses at the gene ends were 2 bases for V and 4 bases for J; bases not matched to a gene: 8. CDR1 is MNHEY and CDR2 is SVGAGI in the germline V gene. CDR3 bases: TGTGCCAGCAGTTACGATCATACGGGAGGGGCAGATACGCAGTATTTT. It is translated as CASSYDHTGGADTQYF.

This rearrangement joins TRBV29-1 to TRBJ1-3; TRBD1 matches at 7 bases. Germline CDR1 SQVTM, CDR2 ANQGSEA. The CDR3 contains 15 residues. Trimming removed 4 bases from V and 1 base from J; junction bases left unmatched: 7. The CDR3 protein is CSVVAVQGSGNTIYF. CDR3 DNA: TGCAGCGTTGTAGCGGTACAGGGGTCTGGAAACACCATATATTTT.

The CDR3, as DNA: TGCAGTGCTAGTGACGGGCAGGGCTATGGCTACACCTTC. Amino acids: CSASDGQGYGYTF. The rearrangement links TRBV20-1 to TRBJ1-2; D might be TRBD1 (5 bases). Germline V gene data show CDR1 as DFQATT and CDR2 as SNEGSKA (reference sequence). The CDR3 runs 13 residues. V was trimmed by 3 bases and J by 4 bases, leaving 12 bases between them.

The rearrangement links TRBV28 to TRBJ2-7; 13 positions match TRBD2. With V trimmed by 6 bases and J by 2 bases, 7 bases remained unmatched. The CDR3 has 16 amino acids. CDR1 is MDHEN, CDR2 SYDVKM, per germline. CDR3 nucleotides: TGTGCCAGCAGCCCCCGTACTAGCGGGAGGGCCTACGAGCAGTACTTC. This translates into CASSPRTSGRAYEQYF.

The chain employs TRBV5-4 and TRBJ2-5; 12 positions match TRBD2. V trimming: 4 bases; J trimming: 3 bases; junction bases outside the gene matches: 4. The CDR3 totals 15 residues. CDR1 SGHNT and CDR2 YYREEE come from the germline V gene (reference sequence). CDR3 protein: CASSTRLAGEETQYF. The CDR3 DNA reads TGTGCCAGCAGCACTAGACTAGCGGGAGAAGAGACCCAGTACTTC.